The 2 T cell receptor beta chains given below trace back to one sample, sequenced in a study of blood T cell repertoires in COVID-19 (dated by TCRdb to about 2020). The library came from the immunoSEQ multiplex PCR assay. TCRdb provides this immuneACCESS table in a form limited to in-frame rearrangements. Some clones are lacking; in checked studies, under half of them reflect an unresolved V gene, and why the rest are absent is not known. Here the sample has approximately 150,000 clones; around 80% occur a single time. The top ten clonotypes cover approximately 14% of the sample. The specimen was peripheral blood. The receptors come from a human donor with acute or convalescent COVID-19. The donor label of this sample is uncertain.

This chain links TRBV19 with TRBJ1-2; TRBD1 is a possible D gene (6 bases). Trimming left V 5 bases short and J 5 bases short, with 15 bases between. Germline CDR1 is LNHDA and CDR2 is SQIVND (reference sequence). The CDR3 is made up of 14 amino acids. CDR3 sequence reads: CASSSYPDSYGYTF. In nucleotides, the CDR3 is TGTGCCAGTAGTTCATACCCGGACAGTTATGGCTACACCTTC. The variable domain in full, with the rest retrieved from reference TRBV19 and TRBJ1-2, is DGGITQSPKYLFRKEGQNVTLSCEQNLNHDAMYWYRQDPGQGLRLIYYSQIVNDFQKGDIAEGYSVSREKKESFPLTVTSAQKNPTAFYLCASSSYPDSYGYTFGSGTRLTVV.

The V and J genes are TRBV5-1 and TRBJ1-1; TRBD1 matches 8 bases. CDR1 and CDR2 from the germline V gene are SGHRS and YFSETQ. V shed 4 bases, J shed 1 base, and the junction held 3 bases outside the gene matches. The CDR3 consists of 14 residues. The CDR3 DNA reads TGCGCCAGCAGCGCCGGGACAGGGAACACTGAAGCTTTCTTT. This encodes CASSAGTGNTEAFF.